Here is one T cell receptor beta chain with its context. It has no known antigen specificity. Base qualities were left out, and no much larger clone turns up one base away. Peripheral blood CD8+ and CD4+ T cells from healthy donors, Susac syndrome patients and multiple sclerosis patients were profiled using high-throughput TCR beta sequencing. The Susac syndrome patients fulfilled recently defined diagnostic criteria for either definite or probable disease. Bulk CD8+ and CD4+ T cells were purified by magnetic negative isolation, while CD8+ TEMRA cells were enriched using FACS. Blood was collected in EDTA tubes and processed within 24 hours, with PBMCs isolated through density gradient centrifugation. PBMCs destined for TCR sequencing were cryopreserved in liquid nitrogen and later thawed in a 37 °C water bath. Purity of sorted or isolated CD4+, CD8+ and CD8+ TEMRA cells was at least 90%. RNA was extracted using the RNeasy kit, and roughly 0.45 to 1 microgram was reverse transcribed with random hexamers. TCR beta CDR3 regions were amplified with the immunoSEQ multiplex PCR assay covering 54 Vbeta and 13 Jbeta segments. Bias from PCR amplification was corrected by using a synthetic template baseline for primer optimization and for computational correction. On the authors' methods: Reads were assigned to V, D and J genes according to IMGT and analyzed in immunoSEQ Analyzer, with only productive sequences retained. To calculate clonality, Shannon entropy was normalized by log2 of the number of productive unique sequences and then subtracted from one. For each patient and control, public and private clones were evaluated among the 100 most prevalent clones. Clones were defined as Susac-specific when absent from the healthy and MS cohorts, from about 1,100 published viral clones and from other ImmuneACCESS disease sequences. The public sequencing data were trimmed at Q25 with fastp and processed into clonotypes with MiXCR by TCRdb, which kept only in-frame beta chains. Each entry is one CDR3 protein sequence, shown with its most common DNA and genes. What appears here as the V and J calls and clone size reflects TCRdb's work, not the paper's. This sample gives 120,000 or so distinct CDR3 sequences in total; roughly 95% of them show up just once. The ten largest clones represent less than 0.15% of the sample.

The data originate from a study of CD8 T cells in Susac syndrome (dated by TCRdb to about 2019). Regarding the research as a whole: Among the sequenced Susac syndrome patients, six had clinically active disease and under ten were in clinical remission. Susac syndrome patients were therapy-naive, on corticosteroids (some also receiving IVIg), or on IVIg alone at blood withdrawal. Whether CD8+ T cell activation and differentiation in Susac syndrome was antigen driven was tested using repertoire sequencing.

What the research found in general, with its limitations: No clonal expansion was detected in the CD4+ T cell repertoire of Susac syndrome patients. The number of individuals in the TCR sequencing and HLA analysis was acknowledged as relatively small.

Clipping removes 4 bases from V and 5 bases from J, with 2 as the unmatched junction base count. CDR1 and CDR2 are read off the germline V gene as SQVTM and ANQGSEA. The CDR3 sequence holds 12 residues, the cysteine and phenylalanine included. Only the CDR3 portion is preserved as DNA: 36 bases, with reading frame beginning at the first base. Sequences were obtained from CD4+ T cells from PBMCs. This clonotype was obtained from a human donor with Susac syndrome. This sequence uses TRBV29-1 and TRBJ2-5, with TRBD1 matching 9 junction bases. The CDR3 has the sequence CSVAGQGETQYF. The DNA is TGCAGCGTTGCCGGACAGGGGGAGACCCAGTACTTC.